This is a list of T cell receptor beta chains from one sample in a study of blood T cell repertoires in COVID-19. The method was immunoSEQ multiplex PCR; TCRdb's version includes in-frame clones alone and lacks a portion of them. There are some 77,000 clones in the sample; 90% occur only once, and 4.3% lies in the top ten. Sequences were obtained from peripheral blood. These receptors all stem from a woman aged 80 or older with active or convalescent COVID-19. Each CDR3 is given without its conserved first and last residue. Each record gives: clone size, V gene, CDR3 protein. The size entry is marked missing in some rows and otherwise reads once, few, many or a size class.

NA | TRBV7-8 | ASSSDRGNTGELF
NA | TRBV5-1 | ASSLANGPDSYEQY
NA | TRBV5-1 | ASSLGVGDRLF
many | TRBV9 | ASSVGQYNEQF
NA | TRBV28 | ASSFRQNEQF
NA | TRBV9 | ASSVDSSEQY
NA | TRBV19 | ASSPRRAWTEAF
NA | TRBV19 | ASSIVPTFNEQF
NA | TRBV4-3 | ASSQGTIGGYGYT
few | TRBV2 | ASRTALAGNEQY
NA | TRBV28 | ASSPRPYEQY
NA | TRBV28 | ASSFLIDRGDSPLH
NA | TRBV30 | AWGLPGGLTEAF
NA | TRBV6-2/TRBV6-3 | ASSPMRGLAGSETQY
NA | TRBV5-1 | ASSARSDSSLGDGYT
NA | TRBV3-1/TRBV3-2 | ASSLPQGAYEQY
NA | TRBV4-3 | ASSQEGRGVEKLF
NA | TRBV29-1 | SANTASNTGELF
once | TRBV12-5 | ASGLVPGDTQY
once | TRBV3-1/TRBV3-2 | ASSQGSSGKSYNEQF
NA | TRBV6-5 | ASSQGAGTEAF
NA | TRBV5-1 | ASSTQGGTEAF